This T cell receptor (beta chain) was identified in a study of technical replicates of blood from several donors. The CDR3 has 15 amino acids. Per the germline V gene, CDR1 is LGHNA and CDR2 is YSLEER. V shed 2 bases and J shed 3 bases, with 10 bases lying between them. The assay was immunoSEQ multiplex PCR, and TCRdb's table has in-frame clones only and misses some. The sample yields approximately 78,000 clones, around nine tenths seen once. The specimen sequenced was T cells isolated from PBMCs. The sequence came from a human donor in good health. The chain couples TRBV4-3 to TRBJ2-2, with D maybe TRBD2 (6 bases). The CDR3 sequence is CASSQNWGDTGELFF. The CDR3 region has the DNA TGCGCCAGCAGCCAAAATTGGGGGGACACCGGGGAGCTGTTTTTT.